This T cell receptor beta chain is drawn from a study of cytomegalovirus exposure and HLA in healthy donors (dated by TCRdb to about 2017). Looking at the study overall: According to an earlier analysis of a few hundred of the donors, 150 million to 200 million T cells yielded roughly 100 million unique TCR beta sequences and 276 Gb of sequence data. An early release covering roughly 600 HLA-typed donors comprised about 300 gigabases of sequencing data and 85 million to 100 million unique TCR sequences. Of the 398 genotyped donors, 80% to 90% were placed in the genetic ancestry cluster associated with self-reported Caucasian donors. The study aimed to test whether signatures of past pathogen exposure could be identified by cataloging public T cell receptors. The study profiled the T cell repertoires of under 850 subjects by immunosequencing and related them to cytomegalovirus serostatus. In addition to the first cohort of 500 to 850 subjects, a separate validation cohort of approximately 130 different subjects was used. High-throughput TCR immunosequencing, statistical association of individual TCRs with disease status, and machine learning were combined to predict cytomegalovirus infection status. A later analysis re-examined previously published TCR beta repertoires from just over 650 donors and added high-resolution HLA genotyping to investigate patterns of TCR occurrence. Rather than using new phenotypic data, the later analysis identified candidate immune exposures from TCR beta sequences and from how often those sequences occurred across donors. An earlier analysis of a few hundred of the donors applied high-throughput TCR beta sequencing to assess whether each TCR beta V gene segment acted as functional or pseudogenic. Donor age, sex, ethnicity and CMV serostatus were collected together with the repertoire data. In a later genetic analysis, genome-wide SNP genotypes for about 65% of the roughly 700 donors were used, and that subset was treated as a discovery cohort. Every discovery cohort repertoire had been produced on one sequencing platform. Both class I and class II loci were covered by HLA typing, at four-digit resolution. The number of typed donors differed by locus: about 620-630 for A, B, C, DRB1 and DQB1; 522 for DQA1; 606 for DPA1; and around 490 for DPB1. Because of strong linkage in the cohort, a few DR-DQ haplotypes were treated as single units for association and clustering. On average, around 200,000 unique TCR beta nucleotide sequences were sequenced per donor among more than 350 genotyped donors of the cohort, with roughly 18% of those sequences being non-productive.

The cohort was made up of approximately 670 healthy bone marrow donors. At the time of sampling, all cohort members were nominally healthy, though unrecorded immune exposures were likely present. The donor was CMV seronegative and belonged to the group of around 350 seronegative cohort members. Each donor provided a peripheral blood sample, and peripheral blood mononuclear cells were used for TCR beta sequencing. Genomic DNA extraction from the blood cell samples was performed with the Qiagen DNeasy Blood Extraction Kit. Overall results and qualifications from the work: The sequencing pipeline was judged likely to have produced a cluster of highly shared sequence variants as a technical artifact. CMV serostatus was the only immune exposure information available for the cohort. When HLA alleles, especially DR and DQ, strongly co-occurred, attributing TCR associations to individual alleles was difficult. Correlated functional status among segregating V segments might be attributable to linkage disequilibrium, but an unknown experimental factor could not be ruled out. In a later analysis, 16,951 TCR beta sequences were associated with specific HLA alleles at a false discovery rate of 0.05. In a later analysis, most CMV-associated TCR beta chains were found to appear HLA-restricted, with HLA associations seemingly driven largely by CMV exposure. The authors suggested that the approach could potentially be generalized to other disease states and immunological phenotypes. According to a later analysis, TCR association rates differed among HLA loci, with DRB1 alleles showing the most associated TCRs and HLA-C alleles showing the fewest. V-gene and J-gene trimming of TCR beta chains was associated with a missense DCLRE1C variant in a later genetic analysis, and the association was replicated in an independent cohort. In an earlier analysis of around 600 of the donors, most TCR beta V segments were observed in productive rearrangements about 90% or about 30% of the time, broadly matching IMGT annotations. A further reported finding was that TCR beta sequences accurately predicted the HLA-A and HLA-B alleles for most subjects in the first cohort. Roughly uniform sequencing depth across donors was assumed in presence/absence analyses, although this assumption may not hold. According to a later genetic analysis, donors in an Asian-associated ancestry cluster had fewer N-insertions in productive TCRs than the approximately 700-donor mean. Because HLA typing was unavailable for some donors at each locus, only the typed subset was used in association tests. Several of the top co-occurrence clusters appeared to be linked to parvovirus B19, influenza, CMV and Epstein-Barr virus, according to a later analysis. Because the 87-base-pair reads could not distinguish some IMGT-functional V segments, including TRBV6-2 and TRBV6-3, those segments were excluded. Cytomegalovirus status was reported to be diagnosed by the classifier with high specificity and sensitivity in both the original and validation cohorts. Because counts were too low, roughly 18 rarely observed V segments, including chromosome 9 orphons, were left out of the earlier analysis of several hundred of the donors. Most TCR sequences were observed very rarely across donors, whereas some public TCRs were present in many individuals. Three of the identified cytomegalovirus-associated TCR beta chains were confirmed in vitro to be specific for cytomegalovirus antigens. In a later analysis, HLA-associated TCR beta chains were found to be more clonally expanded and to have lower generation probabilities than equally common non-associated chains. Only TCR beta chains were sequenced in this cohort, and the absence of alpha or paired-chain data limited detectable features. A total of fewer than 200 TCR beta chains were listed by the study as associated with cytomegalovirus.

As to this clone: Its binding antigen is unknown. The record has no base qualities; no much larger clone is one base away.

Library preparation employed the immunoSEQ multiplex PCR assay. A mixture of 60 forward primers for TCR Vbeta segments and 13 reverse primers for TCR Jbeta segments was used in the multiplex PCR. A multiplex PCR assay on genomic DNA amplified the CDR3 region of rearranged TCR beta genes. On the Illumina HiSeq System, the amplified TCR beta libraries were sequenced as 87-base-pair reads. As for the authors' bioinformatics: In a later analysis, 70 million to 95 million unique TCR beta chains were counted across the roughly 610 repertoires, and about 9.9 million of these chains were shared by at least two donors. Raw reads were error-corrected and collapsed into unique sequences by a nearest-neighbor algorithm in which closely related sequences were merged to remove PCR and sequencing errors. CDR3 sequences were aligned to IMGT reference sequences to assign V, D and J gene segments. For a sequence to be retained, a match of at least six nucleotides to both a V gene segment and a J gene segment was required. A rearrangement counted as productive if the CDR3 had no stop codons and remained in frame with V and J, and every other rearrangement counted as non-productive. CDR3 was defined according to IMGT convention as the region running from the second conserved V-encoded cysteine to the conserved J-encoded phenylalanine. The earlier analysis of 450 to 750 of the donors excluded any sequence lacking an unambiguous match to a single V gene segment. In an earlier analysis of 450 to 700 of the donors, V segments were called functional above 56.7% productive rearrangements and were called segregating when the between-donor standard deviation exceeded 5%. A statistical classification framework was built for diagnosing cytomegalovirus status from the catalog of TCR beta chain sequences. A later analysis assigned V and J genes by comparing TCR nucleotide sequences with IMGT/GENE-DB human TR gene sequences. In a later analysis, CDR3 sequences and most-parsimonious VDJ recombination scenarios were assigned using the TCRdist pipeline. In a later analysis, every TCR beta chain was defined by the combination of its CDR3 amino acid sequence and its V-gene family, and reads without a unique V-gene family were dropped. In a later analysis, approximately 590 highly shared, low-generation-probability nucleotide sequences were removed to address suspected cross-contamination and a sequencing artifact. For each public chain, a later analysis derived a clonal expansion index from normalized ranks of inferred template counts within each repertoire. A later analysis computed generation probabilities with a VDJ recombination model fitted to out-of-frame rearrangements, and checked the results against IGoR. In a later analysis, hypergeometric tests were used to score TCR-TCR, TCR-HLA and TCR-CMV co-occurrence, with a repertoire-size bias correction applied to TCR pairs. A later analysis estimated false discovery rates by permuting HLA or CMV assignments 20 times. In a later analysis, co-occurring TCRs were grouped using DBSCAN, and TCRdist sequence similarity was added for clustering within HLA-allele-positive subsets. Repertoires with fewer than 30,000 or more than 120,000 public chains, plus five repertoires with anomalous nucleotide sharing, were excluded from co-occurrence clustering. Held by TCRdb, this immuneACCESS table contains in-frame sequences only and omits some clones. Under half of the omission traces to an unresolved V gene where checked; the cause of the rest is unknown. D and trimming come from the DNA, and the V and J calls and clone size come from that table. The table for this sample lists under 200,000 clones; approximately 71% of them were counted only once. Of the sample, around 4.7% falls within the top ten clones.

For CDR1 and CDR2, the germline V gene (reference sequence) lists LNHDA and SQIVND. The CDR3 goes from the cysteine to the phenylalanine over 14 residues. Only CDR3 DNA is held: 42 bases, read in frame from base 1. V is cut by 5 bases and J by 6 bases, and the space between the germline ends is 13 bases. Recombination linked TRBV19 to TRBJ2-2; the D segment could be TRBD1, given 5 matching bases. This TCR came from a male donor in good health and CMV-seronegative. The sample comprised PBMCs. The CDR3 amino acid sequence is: CASSRRQGSGELFF. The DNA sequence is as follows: TGTGCCAGTAGTCGACGTCAGGGCTCCGGGGAGCTGTTTTTT.